The clone carrying this TCR beta chain was counted a few times. Its antigen remains unknown. Clones were read by immunoSEQ multiplex PCR, and TCRdb kept only the in-frame ones, dropping some. Here the sample spans about 12,000 clones, about 88% being singletons. V was cut by 2 bases and J by 3 bases, with 14 bases left in between. Germline V gene sequence: CDR1 MNHEY, CDR2 SVGAGI. The CDR3 has 16 amino acids. This entry belongs to a study of blood T cell dynamics during melanoma immunotherapy. Study observations and caveats: Clones driving repertoire changes may be melanoma-specific or general immune activation.

This sample's time point: pre-treatment baseline. Apart from a couple of fast progressors, RECIST 1.1 response was judged 12 weeks post-infusion. J is TRBJ1-5 and V is TRBV6-5; the D is unclear. The origin of this receptor is a human donor with melanoma. The sequencing here drew on blood, taken from a patient treated with checkpoint blockade. The CDR3: CASSYTSSTFNQPQHF. The DNA for the CDR3 is TGTGCCAGCAGTTACACGTCCAGCACATTCAATCAGCCCCAGCATTTT.